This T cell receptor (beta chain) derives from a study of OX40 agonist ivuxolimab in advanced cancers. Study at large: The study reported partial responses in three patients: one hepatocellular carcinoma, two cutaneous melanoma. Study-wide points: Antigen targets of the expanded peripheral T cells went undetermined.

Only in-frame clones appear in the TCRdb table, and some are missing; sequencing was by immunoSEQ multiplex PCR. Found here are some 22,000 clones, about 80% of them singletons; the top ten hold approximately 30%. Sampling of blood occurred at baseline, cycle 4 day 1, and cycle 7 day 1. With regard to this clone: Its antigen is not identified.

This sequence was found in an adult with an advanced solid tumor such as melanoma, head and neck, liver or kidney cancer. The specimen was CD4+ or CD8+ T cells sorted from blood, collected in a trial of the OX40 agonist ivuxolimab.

This CDR3 reads CASSNLRTGYNEQFF. The CDR3 DNA follows: TGTGCCAGCAGCAATCTTCGAACGGGATACAATGAGCAGTTCTTC. This sequence joins TRBV7-9 and TRBJ2-1, with D maybe TRBD2 (5 bases). CDR3 length: 15 residues. From germline, CDR1 is SEHNR and CDR2 FQNEAQ (reference sequence). Trimming left V 5 bases short and J 4 bases short, with 15 bases between.